What follows are 15 T cell receptor beta chains derived from one specimen sequenced in a study of T cells in Graves' hyperthyroidism and ophthalmopathy. Amplification targeted TCR beta CDR3 regions from RNA transcripts. HTBI primers drove first-round RT-PCR of the TCR CDR3. From the multiplex PCR reads, TCRdb called clonotypes with MiXCR, one entry per CDR3 protein. The table has approximately 260,000 distinct CDR3 sequences, approximately 14% seen once. Sample: blood. All receptors derive from a woman in her 50s with Graves' hyperthyroidism that later progressed to Graves' ophthalmopathy.

V gene TRBV5-1 combines with J gene TRBJ1-4; the match to TRBD1 covers 10 bases. CDR1 is SGHRS, CDR2 YFSETQ, per germline. Trimming cost V 7 bases and J 8 bases; bases outside gene matches: 14. This CDR3 is built from 16 residues. Written as DNA, the CDR3 is TGCGCCAGCGGAAGAACAAGCGGGACAGGGGACGAAAAACTGTTTTTT. Translation: CASGRTSGTGDEKLFF.

This clonotype was seen many times. The genes are TRBV2 and TRBJ1-5, with 9 bases identical to TRBD1. Germline assignment: CDR1 SNHLY and CDR2 FYNNEI. CDR3 length: 16 residues. V lost 3 bases and J lost 7; bases outside the gene matches: 10. For the CDR3, the DNA is TGTGCCAGCAGTGACTTTGGACAGGGGATGGGGCAGCCCCAGCATTTT. Its translation: CASSDFGQGMGQPQHF.

Many counts were recorded for this clonotype. The rearrangement joins TRBV12-3 or TRBV12-4 to TRBJ2-7, with TRBD1 as a possible D gene (6 bases). The CDR3 length is 18 residues. Trimming shortened V by 6 bases and J by 0 bases, and 24 bases separated the two germline ends. The chain's CDR3 is CASSSRPLGQTSSYEQYF. CDR3 DNA: TGTGCCAGCAGCTCACGCCCCCTCGGACAGACCAGCTCCTACGAGCAGTACTTC.

This clonotype has more than one count but fewer than ten. This chain uses TRBV5-4 with TRBJ1-1, with D perhaps TRBD1 (5 bases). This CDR3 contains 14 residues. V lost 2 bases to trimming and J lost 1 base, with 9 bases between them. The germline CDR1 and CDR2 sequences are SGHNT and YYREEE (reference sequence). CDR3 DNA: TGTGCCAGCAGCTTCGGGGCCGGGAACACTGAAGCTTTCTTT. Encoded protein: CASSFGAGNTEAFF.

This clonotype was detected many times. The J gene is TRBJ2-1, the V gene TRBV24-1; 11 nucleotides match TRBD2. Per the germline V gene, CDR1 is KGHDR and CDR2 is SFDVKD. J was trimmed by 9 bases and V by 3 bases; bases with no gene match: 6. The CDR3 loop spans 15 amino acids. CDR3 nucleotides: TGTGCCACCAGTGATAGGTCTAGCGGGAGGAGTGAGCAGTTCTTC. It encodes CATSDRSSGRSEQFF.

V is TRBV30 and J is TRBJ2-4, with 8 bases aligning to TRBD1. Germline trimming cut 5 bases from V and 7 bases from J; bases unmatched to any gene: 4. Germline CDR1 reads GTSNPN; CDR2 reads SVGIG (reference sequence). This CDR3 has 12 residues. The CDR3 region is CAWSAGGNIQYF. As DNA, the CDR3 is TGTGCCTGGTCGGCAGGGGGCAACATTCAGTACTTC.

Many counts were recorded for this clonotype. CDR3 DNA sequence: TGTGCCAGCAGTTTCAGTAATACCGGGGAGCTGTTTTTT. It codes for CASSFSNTGELFF. The chain has TRBV27 and TRBJ2-2, with D unresolved. Trimming removed 3 bases from V and 5 bases from J, with 7 bases in between. Per germline, CDR1 MNHEY and CDR2 SMNVEV (reference sequence). This CDR3 spans 13 amino acids.

This clonotype was observed a handful of times. The chain joins TRBV6-1 to TRBJ2-4; D might be TRBD1 (7 bases). The CDR3 length is 16 residues. V dropped 3 bases and J dropped 3 bases, with 15 bases sitting between them. Germline V gives CDR1 MNHNS, CDR2 SASEGT. CDR3 sequence: CASSESPGGGKNIQYF. The CDR3 bases are TGTGCCAGCAGTGAGTCACCAGGGGGAGGCAAAAACATTCAGTACTTC.

The genes are TRBV28 and TRBJ2-3, with 12 positions matching TRBD2. V was pared by 6 bases and J by 8 bases, with 6 bases of the junction left unmatched. The CDR3 runs to 14 residues. Looked up from germline, CDR1 is MDHEN and CDR2 is SYDVKM. CDR3 region: CASSLAGGPVTQYF. The DNA for the CDR3 is TGTGCCAGCAGCCTAGCGGGAGGGCCGGTTACGCAGTATTTT.

The CDR3: CASRGTSGRRGVGEQFF. CDR3 in DNA: TGTGCCAGCAGGGGGACTAGCGGGAGACGGGGTGTCGGTGAGCAGTTCTTC. This chain links TRBV28 with TRBJ2-1, with 14 bases aligning to TRBD2. Germline lookup yields CDR1 MDHEN and CDR2 SYDVKM. V lost 6 bases to trimming and J lost 9 bases; unmatched junction nucleotides: 13. This CDR3 comprises 17 residues.

This clonotype has a count of ten or more. The chain combines TRBV7-6 with TRBJ1-1; no definite D call. V shed 2 bases and J shed 9 bases, with 13 bases lying between them. The CDR3 sequence is 13 residues long. Germline-derived CDR1 and CDR2 are SGHVS and FNYEAQ. The CDR3 DNA is TGTGCCAGCAGCTTAATAGGGCAGGTACAAGCTTTCTTT. It yields the protein CASSLIGQVQAFF.

This clonotype was recorded at least ten times. The V gene is TRBV28, the J gene TRBJ1-2; the D gene is possibly TRBD1 (5 bases). This CDR3 is 18 amino acids long. V gave up 2 bases and J gave up 1 base, with 20 bases separating them. CDR1 is MDHEN and CDR2 is SYDVKM in the germline V gene. The CDR3 sequence is CASSLLQSGFFFNYGYTF. The CDR3 nucleotides are TGTGCCAGCAGTTTACTGCAATCAGGGTTTTTTTTTAACTATGGCTACACCTTC.

CDR3 residues: CASSPRTSGRAVTGELFF. Here the CDR3 DNA reads TGTGCCAGCAGCCCCCGGACTAGCGGGAGGGCCGTCACCGGGGAGCTGTTTTTT. V usage is TRBV7-3 and J usage is TRBJ2-2; 15 positions match TRBD2. J lost 4 bases, V lost 5 bases, and 8 bases had no gene match. The CDR3 totals 18 residues. Germline V gene data show CDR1 as SGHTA and CDR2 as FQGTGA.

This clonotype was seen only a few times. The chain combines TRBV5-4 with TRBJ1-1; D uncertain. The germline V gene has CDR1 SGHNT and CDR2 YYREEE (reference sequence). V gave up 7 bases and J gave up 1 base, with 11 bases separating them. This CDR3 is 13 amino acids long. The CDR3 DNA follows: TGTGCCAGCTCCGAAACAGAGAACACTGAAGCTTTCTTT. Translation: CASSETENTEAFF.

This clonotype came up a few times. The gene calls are TRBV6-5 and TRBJ1-5; D is possibly TRBD1 (5 bases). CDR1 and CDR2 from the germline V gene are MNHEY and SVGAGI. This CDR3 has 15 amino acids. V was clipped by 0 bases and J by 5 bases, with 11 bases between them. The CDR3 DNA is TGTGCCAGCAGTTACTCGATTGAGGGGTATCAGCCCCAGCATTTT. This gives the protein CASSYSIEGYQPQHF.